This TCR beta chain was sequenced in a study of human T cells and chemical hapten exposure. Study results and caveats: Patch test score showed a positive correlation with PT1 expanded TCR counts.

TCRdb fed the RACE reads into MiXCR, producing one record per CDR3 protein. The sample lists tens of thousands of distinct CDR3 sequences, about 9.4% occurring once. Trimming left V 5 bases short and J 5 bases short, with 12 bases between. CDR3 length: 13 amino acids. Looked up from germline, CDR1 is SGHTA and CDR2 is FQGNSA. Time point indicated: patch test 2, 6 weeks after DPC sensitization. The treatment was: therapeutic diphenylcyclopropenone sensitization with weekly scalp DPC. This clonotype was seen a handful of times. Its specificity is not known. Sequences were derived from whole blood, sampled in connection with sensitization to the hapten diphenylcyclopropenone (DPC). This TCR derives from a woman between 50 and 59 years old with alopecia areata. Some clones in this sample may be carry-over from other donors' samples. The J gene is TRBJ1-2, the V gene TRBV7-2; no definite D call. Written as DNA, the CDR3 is TGTGCCAGCAGCCCGACTTACCAGTATGGCTACACCTTC. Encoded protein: CASSPTYQYGYTF.